These 2 T cell receptor beta chains originate from one sample sequenced in a study of T cells in Graves' hyperthyroidism and ophthalmopathy. RNA transcripts served as the template for amplifying TCR beta CDR3 regions. The TCR CDR3 was amplified in a first-round RT-PCR using the HTBI primer set. TCRdb re-analysed the multiplex PCR reads in MiXCR, keeping a single row per CDR3 protein. This table has a few hundred thousand distinct CDR3 sequences, roughly a sixth appearing once. The material sequenced was blood. The receptors stem from a woman in her thirties or forties with Graves' ophthalmopathy.

This clonotype was found many times. The chain joins TRBV2 to TRBJ2-7; D is unresolved. V was pared by 6 bases and J by 0 bases, with 12 bases between. This CDR3 is built from 14 residues. The germline CDR1 and CDR2 sequences are SNHLY and FYNNEI. The CDR3 nucleotides are TGTGCCAGCAGGATGGCGGAGACCTCCTACGAGCAGTACTTC. Protein sequence: CASRMAETSYEQYF.

This clonotype has at least ten counts. CDR3 amino acids: CASDSRGRGTDTQYF. Written as DNA, the CDR3 is TGCGCCAGCGACTCCCGGGGAAGGGGGACAGATACGCAGTATTTT. The chain links TRBV5-1 to TRBJ2-3, with a tentative D call TRBD1 (6 bases). The CDR3 is 15 residues long. Trimming pared 7 bases from V and 3 bases from J, leaving 18 bases between. The germline gives CDR1 SGHRS, CDR2 YFSETQ. Using reference TRBV5-1 and TRBJ2-3 for the parts outside the CDR3, the full variable domain is KAGVTQTPRYLIKTRGQQVTLSCSPISGHRSVSWYQQTPGQGLQFLFEYFSETQRNKGNFPGRFSGRQFSNSRSEMNVSTLELGDSALYLCASDSRGRGTDTQYFGPGTRLTVL.